A single T cell receptor beta chain is shown here with its context. The antigen is not known. TCRdb reanalysed the 5' RACE reads using MiXCR and keeps one entry per CDR3 protein. There are 650,000 to 800,000 distinct CDR3 sequences in the sample; under 20% occur only once, and roughly a fifth lies in the top ten. CDR1 and CDR2 (germline): SEHNR, FQNEAQ (reference sequence). The CDR3 is 13 amino acids. Trimming took off 7 bases at V and 9 bases at J, with 16 bases between the two ends. These data come from a study of CD8 T cells in ankylosing spondylitis. Study-level points and caveats: For ankylosing spondylitis blood, a TCR beta motif of several highly homologous variants appeared characteristic. The authors found the disease-linked clones to be CD8+ and relatively rare in peripheral blood. In ankylosing spondylitis patients, matched synovial fluid reportedly showed significant enrichment of disease-linked clones.

The sequenced material came from blood, either unsorted or a sorted T cell fraction (not recorded which). This clonotype was sampled from a male donor with ankylosing spondylitis. The rearrangement joins TRBV7-9 to TRBJ2-1, with a weak D call TRBD2 (6 bases). The CDR3 bases are TGTGCCAGCACTGAATGGAGGGAGAGTGAGCAGTTCTTC. Its translation: CASTEWRESEQFF.